These 7 T cell receptor beta chains were all obtained from the same sample, sequenced in a study of blood T cell repertoires in COVID-19. Generated by immunoSEQ multiplex PCR, the TCRdb table keeps only in-frame clones and is missing some. The data show roughly 62,000 clones, 75% to 90% seen once. Sequencing used peripheral blood. These receptors were collected from a human donor with acute or convalescent COVID-19. The donor label of this sample is uncertain.

The CDR3 coding sequence is TGCGCCAGCAGTTTACGCCCTGGACAGGGCAGTTCACCCCTCCACTTT. Amino acid sequence: CASSLRPGQGSSPLHF. The rearrangement joins TRBV5-1 to TRBJ1-6; 8 positions agree with TRBD1. Losses at the gene ends were 5 bases for V and 9 bases for J; bases not matched to a gene: 13. Germline V gene lookup returns CDR1 SGHRS and CDR2 YFSETQ. The CDR3 spans 16 residues.

The chain uses TRBV27 and TRBJ1-1; D gene ambiguous. The CDR3 extends over 14 amino acids. The ends were cut back, 7 bases at V and 4 bases at J, with 16 bases in the middle. Germline CDR1 and CDR2: MNHEY and SMNVEV (reference sequence). CDR3 in amino acids: CASISRPESTEAFF. The CDR3 DNA reads as TGTGCCAGCATCTCACGTCCGGAGAGCACTGAAGCTTTCTTT.

This clone was found once. CDR3 protein: CASSESGTAVPEAFF. The CDR3 nucleotides are TGCGCCAGCAGTGAGTCTGGGACAGCGGTTCCTGAAGCTTTCTTT. This sequence joins TRBV10-2 and TRBJ1-1; TRBD1 agrees at 7 bases. With 0 bases clipped from V and 6 bases from J, the junction kept 7 bases outside the gene matches. Germline V gene data show CDR1 as WSHSY and CDR2 as SAAADI. The CDR3 is made up of 15 amino acids.

This clone has only one observation. V usage is TRBV24-1 and J usage is TRBJ1-5; possible D gene TRBD1, 6 bases. The CDR3 totals 15 residues. The V end lost 4 bases, the J end lost 5 bases, and 14 bases lay between the germline ends. Germline CDR1 is KGHDR and CDR2 is SFDVKD. The CDR3 region is CATSDTNRADQPQHF. CDR3 sequence (DNA): TGTGCCACCAGTGACACAAACAGGGCTGATCAGCCCCAGCATTTT.

The chain links TRBV10-2 to TRBJ2-3, with D uncertain. Germline V gene lookup returns CDR1 WSHSY and CDR2 SAAADI. The ends were cut back, 2 bases at V and 4 bases at J, with 4 bases in the middle. The CDR3 totals 12 residues. CDR3: CASSEEADTQYF. CDR3 coding DNA: TGCGCCAGCAGTGAGGAGGCAGATACGCAGTATTTT.

This sequence joins TRBV7-6 and TRBJ2-7; the match to TRBD2 covers 7 bases. The ends lost 5 bases at V and 3 bases at J; junction bases unmatched: 10. The CDR3 loop spans 15 amino acids. CDR1 SGHVS and CDR2 FNYEAQ come from the germline V gene. The CDR3 spells CASSQRQLAGYEQYF. The CDR3 nucleotides are TGTGCCAGCAGCCAAAGGCAATTAGCGGGCTACGAGCAGTACTTC.

This chain joins TRBV11-2 and TRBJ1-4, with TRBD1 matching 8 bases. CDR1 and CDR2 from the germline V gene are SGHAT and FQNNGV. The junction had 11 bases not matched to a gene; V was cut back by 6 bases and J by 5 bases. The CDR3 has 16 amino acids. The CDR3 DNA reads TGTGCCAGCAGGAAATGGGCAGGGGGCGCGAATGAAAAACTGTTTTTT. It specifies CASRKWAGGANEKLFF.